Each of the 3 T cell receptor beta chains below was sequenced from the same sample in a study of control samples from healthy donors and cancer patients. Measured with immunoSEQ multiplex PCR; TCRdb has only the in-frame clones, and not every one. The table shows 350,000 to 450,000 clones, with 75% to 95% occurring only once. Source material: PBMCs. The receptors were gathered from a man between 35 and 55 years old with head and neck cancer.

The chain employs TRBV4-2 and TRBJ2-2, with D hard to call. Trimming stripped 0 bases from V and 4 bases from J, with 9 bases between. The CDR3 length is 15 residues. CDR1 and CDR2 from the germline V gene are LGHNA and YNFKEQ. The chain's CDR3 is CASSQEGYSTGELFF. CDR3 nucleotide sequence: TGTGCCAGCAGCCAAGAAGGCTACTCCACCGGGGAGCTGTTTTTT.

This clone has only one observation. The chain joins TRBV9 to TRBJ1-2; TRBD1 might be the D (6 bases). With 4 bases removed from V and 3 bases from J, the gap between germline ends came to 16 bases. The CDR3 extends over 15 amino acids. From germline, CDR1 is SGDLS and CDR2 YYNGEE. The CDR3 DNA is TGTGCCAGCAGCTCAGAGGGGGGCAGAGACTATGGCTACACCTTC. Its translation: CASSSEGGRDYGYTF.

This clone is a singleton in its sample. V is TRBV7-3 and J is TRBJ2-2; TRBD1 aligns across 8 bases. The CDR3 consists of 18 residues. After removal of 4 bases from V and 0 bases from J, the junction contained 10 bases not matched to a gene. Germline V CDR1 and CDR2: SGHTA, FQGTGA. The DNA for the CDR3 is TGTGCCAGCAGCTCCGGACAGGGAAGAGATTCGAACACCGGGGAGCTGTTTTTT. Translation gives CASSSGQGRDSNTGELFF.